Listed below are T cell receptor beta chains from one sample, sequenced in a study of somatic mutations in cytotoxic T cells in rheumatoid arthritis. TCRdb keeps only in-frame clones here, not all; method: immunoSEQ multiplex PCR. The sample holds about 20,000 clones, approximately 81% seen once. Sample: CD8+ T cells sorted from blood. These receptors originate from a middle-aged woman with rheumatoid arthritis. Each CDR3 is given with its conserved first and last residue. Expanded clones get a size class; other rows say once, few or many, or leave the size out.

size: NA
V: TRBV19
J: TRBJ1-1
CDR3: CASRLPGSAEAFF

size: NA
V: TRBV9
J: TRBJ1-2
CDR3: CASSRPGEIYGYTF

size: few
V: TRBV6-6
J: TRBJ1-4
CDR3: CASRTGTNEKLFF

size: NA
V: TRBV18
J: TRBJ2-5
CDR3: CASSPGTALETQYF

size: NA
V: TRBV6-5
J: TRBJ2-5
CDR3: CASSPGTGDSETQYF

size: NA
V: TRBV6-4
J: TRBJ1-1
CDR3: CASSATVAGMGTEAFF

size: NA
V: TRBV27
J: TRBJ2-3
CDR3: CASSLSVPDREGTDTQYF

size: NA
V: TRBV5-1
J: TRBJ1-6
CDR3: CASSQGQNNSPLHF

size: NA
V: TRBV5-4
J: TRBJ2-4
CDR3: CASSVYRDGENIQYF

size: NA
V: TRBV7-6
J: TRBJ1-4
CDR3: CASSLSDRVNEKLFF

size: NA
V: TRBV4-2
J: TRBJ2-3
CDR3: CASSQGVGGSTDTQYF

size: once
V: TRBV29-1
J: TRBJ2-1
CDR3: CSVSGGPNEQFF

size: NA
V: TRBV6-1
J: TRBJ2-7
CDR3: CASSELAPYEQYF

size: NA
V: TRBV29-1
J: TRBJ2-7
CDR3: CSVELAGPYEQYF

size: NA
V: TRBV11-2
J: TRBJ1-1
CDR3: CASSFTNTEAFF

size: NA
V: TRBV9
J: TRBJ2-7
CDR3: CASSVSSGTGYEQYF

size: NA
V: TRBV6-1
J: TRBJ2-1
CDR3: CASSDSGGVNEQFF

size: NA
V: TRBV5-3
J: TRBJ2-7
CDR3: CARSPGQGANWYEQYF